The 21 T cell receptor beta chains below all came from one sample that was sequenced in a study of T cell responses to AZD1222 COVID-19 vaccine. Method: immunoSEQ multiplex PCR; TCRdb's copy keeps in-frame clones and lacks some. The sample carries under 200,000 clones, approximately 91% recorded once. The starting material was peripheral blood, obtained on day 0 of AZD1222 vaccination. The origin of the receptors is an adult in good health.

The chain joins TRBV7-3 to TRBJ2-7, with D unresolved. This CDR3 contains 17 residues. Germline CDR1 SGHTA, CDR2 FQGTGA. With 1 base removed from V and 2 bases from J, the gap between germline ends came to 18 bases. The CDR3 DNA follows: TGTGCCAGCAGCTTAAGGGTGCGGCAGGCGCAAACCTACGAGCAGTACTTC. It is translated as CASSLRVRQAQTYEQYF.

CDR3 sequence: CSARAPLHF. The CDR3 DNA reads TGCAGTGCTCGGGCACCCCTCCACTTT. This chain connects TRBV20-1 to TRBJ1-6, with D unresolved. Germline CDR1 DFQATT, CDR2 SNEGSKA (reference sequence). CDR3 size: 9 residues. The germline V and J ends were trimmed by 5 bases and 11 bases, with 4 bases remaining between them.

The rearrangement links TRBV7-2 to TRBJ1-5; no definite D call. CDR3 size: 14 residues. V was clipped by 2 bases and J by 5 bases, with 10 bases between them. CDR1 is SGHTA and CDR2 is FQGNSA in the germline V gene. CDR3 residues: CASSLPGIYQPQHF. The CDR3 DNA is TGTGCCAGCAGCTTACCGGGAATTTATCAGCCCCAGCATTTT. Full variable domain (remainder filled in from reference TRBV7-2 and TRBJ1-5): GAGVSQSPSNKVTEKGKDVELRCDPISGHTALYWYRQSLGQGLEFLIYFQGNSAPDKSGLPSDRFSAERTGGSVSTLTIQRTQQEDSAVYLCASSLPGIYQPQHFGDGTRLSIL.

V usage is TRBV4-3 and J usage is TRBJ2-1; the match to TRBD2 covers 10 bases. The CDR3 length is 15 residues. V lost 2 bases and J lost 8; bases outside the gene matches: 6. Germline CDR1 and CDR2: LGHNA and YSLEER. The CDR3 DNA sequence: TGCGCCAGCAGCCAAAGCCCTAGCGGGAGAGATGAGCAGTTCTTC. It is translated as CASSQSPSGRDEQFF.

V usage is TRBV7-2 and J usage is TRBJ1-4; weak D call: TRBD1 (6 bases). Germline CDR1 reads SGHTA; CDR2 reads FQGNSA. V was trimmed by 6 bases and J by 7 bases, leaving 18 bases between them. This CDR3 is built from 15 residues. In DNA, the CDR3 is TGTGCCAGCAGTTCCCAAACAAGGGGGGGTGAAAAACTGTTTTTT. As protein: CASSSQTRGGEKLFF.

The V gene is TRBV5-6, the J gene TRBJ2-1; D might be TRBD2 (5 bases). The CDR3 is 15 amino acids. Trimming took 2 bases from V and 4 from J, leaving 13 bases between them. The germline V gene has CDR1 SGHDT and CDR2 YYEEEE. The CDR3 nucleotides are TGTGCCAGCAGCTTAGGACTCGACCAATACAATGAGCAGTTCTTC. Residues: CASSLGLDQYNEQFF.

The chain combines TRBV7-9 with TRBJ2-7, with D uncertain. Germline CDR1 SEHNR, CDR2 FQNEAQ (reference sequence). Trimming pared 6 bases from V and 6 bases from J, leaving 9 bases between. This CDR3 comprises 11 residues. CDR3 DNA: TGTGCCAGCAGAGGCCCCCGCGAGCAGTACTTC. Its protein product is CASRGPREQYF.

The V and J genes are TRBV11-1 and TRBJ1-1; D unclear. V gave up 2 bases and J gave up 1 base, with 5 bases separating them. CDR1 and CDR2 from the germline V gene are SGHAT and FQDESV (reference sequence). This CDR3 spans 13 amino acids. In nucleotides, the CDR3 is TGTGCCAGCAGCTTATGGGGGAACACTGAAGCTTTCTTT. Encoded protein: CASSLWGNTEAFF.

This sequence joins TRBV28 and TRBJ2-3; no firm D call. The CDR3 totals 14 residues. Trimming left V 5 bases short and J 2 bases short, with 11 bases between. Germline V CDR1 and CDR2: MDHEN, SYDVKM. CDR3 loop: CASSPTAPTDTQYF. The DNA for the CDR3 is TGTGCCAGCAGTCCGACCGCGCCCACAGATACGCAGTATTTT.

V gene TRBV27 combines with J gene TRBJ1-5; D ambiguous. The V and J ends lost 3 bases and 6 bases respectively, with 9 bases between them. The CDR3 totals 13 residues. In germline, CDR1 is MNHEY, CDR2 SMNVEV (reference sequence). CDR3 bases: TGTGCCAGCAGTTTGGAGGAGGGTCAGCCCCAGCATTTT. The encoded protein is CASSLEEGQPQHF.

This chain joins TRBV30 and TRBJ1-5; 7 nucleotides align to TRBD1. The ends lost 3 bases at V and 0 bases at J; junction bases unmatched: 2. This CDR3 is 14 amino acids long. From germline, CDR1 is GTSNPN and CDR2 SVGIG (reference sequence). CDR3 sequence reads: CAWRGGHSNQPQHF. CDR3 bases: TGTGCCTGGAGAGGGGGCCATAGCAATCAGCCCCAGCATTTT.

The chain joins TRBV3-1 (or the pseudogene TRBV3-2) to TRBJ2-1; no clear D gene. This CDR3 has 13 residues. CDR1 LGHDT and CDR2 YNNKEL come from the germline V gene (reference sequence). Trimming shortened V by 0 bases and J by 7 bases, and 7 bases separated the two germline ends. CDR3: CASSQDLRNEQFF. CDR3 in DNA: TGTGCCAGCAGCCAAGATCTTAGGAATGAGCAGTTCTTC.

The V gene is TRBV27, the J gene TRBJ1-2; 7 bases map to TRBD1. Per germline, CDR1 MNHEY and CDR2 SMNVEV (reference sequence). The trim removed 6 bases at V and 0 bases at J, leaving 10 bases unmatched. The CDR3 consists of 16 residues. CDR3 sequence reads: CASSRTGTAANYGYTF. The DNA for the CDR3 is TGTGCCAGCAGCCGGACCGGGACAGCAGCTAACTATGGCTACACCTTC.

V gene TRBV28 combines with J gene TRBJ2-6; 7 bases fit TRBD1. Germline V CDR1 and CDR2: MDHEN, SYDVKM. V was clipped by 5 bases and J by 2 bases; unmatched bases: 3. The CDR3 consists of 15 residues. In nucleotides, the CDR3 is TGTGCCAGCAGTAGGGGACAGACTGGGGCCAACGTCCTGACTTTC. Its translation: CASSRGQTGANVLTF.

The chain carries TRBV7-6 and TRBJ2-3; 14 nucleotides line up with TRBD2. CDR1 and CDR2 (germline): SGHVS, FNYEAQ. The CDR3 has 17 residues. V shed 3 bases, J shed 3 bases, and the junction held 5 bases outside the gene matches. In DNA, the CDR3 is TGTGCCAGCAGCTTGGGGGGACTAGCGGGAGTAACAGATACGCAGTATTTT. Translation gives CASSLGGLAGVTDTQYF.

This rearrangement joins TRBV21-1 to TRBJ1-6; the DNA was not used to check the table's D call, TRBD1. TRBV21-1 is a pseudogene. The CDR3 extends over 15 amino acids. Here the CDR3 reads CASPNPGQGSLPLHF. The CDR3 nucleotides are TGTGCCAGTCCCAATCCGGGACAGGGAAGCTTACCCCTCCACTTT.

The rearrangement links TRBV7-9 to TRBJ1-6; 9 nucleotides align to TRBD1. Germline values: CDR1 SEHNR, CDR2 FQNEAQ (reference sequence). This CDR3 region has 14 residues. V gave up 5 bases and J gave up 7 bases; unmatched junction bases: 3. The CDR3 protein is CASSNGQGNSPLHF. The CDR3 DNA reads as TGTGCCAGCAGCAACGGACAGGGGAATTCACCCCTCCACTTT.

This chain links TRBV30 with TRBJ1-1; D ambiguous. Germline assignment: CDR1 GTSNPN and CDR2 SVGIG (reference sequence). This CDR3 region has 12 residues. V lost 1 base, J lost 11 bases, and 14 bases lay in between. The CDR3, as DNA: TGTGCCTGGAGTGCCTCGCTTTGGGTGGCTTTCTTT. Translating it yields CAWSASLWVAFF.

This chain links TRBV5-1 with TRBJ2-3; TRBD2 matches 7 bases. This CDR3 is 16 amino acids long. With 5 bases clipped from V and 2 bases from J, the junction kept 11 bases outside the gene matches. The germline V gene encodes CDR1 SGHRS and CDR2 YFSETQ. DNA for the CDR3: TGCGCCAGCAGTTTAGGCGGGAGTGGTTTCACAGATACGCAGTATTTT. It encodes CASSLGGSGFTDTQYF.

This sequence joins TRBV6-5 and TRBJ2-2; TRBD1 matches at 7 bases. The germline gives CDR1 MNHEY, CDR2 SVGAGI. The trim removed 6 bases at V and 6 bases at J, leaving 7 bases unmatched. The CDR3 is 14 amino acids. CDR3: CASRPGQDAGELFF. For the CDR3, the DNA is TGTGCCAGCAGACCAGGACAGGATGCCGGGGAGCTGTTTTTT.

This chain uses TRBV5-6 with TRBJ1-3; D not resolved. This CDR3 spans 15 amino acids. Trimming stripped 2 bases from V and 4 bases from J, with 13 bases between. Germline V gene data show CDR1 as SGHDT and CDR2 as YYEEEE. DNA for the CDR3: TGTGCCAGCAGCTTCCGAGCAGATCGAGGAAACACCATATATTTT. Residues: CASSFRADRGNTIYF.